Listed below are T cell receptor beta chains from one sample, sequenced in a study of identical twins. TCRdb ran MiXCR on the 5' RACE reads and lists one entry per CDR3 protein. The sample consists of approximately 1.8 million distinct CDR3 sequences, around 29% of them appearing once. Specimen: cord blood. These receptors originate from a newborn girl in good health. The CDR3 runs from the conserved cysteine through the conserved F or W. The D gene is left open where the match is weak. Clone size is not always given. Where it is, it says once, few, many or a class for expanded clones.

>TRBJ1-2|.|TRBD1|TRBV7-2
CASSKSTGTGYGYTF
TGTGCCAGCAGTAAAAGTACCGGGACAGGCTATGGCTACACCTTC
>TRBJ1-1|.|.|TRBV4-2
CASSQAGGPGSGNTEAFF
TGTGCCAGCAGCCAAGCCGGGGGCCCCGGCTCCGGGAACACTGAAGCTTTCTTT
>TRBJ2-1|.|TRBD2|TRBV7-2
CASSLGQAGPQFF
TGTGCCAGCAGCTTAGGACAAGCGGGGCCTCAGTTCTTC
>TRBJ2-1|.|TRBD1|TRBV11-2
CASSRGQGSGNEQFF
TGTGCCAGCAGCCGAGGACAGGGGAGCGGCAATGAGCAGTTCTTC
>TRBJ2-1|.|.|TRBV4-2
CASSQDTRPDYNEQFF
TGTGCCAGCAGCCAAGATACCCGACCCGACTACAATGAGCAGTTCTTC
>TRBJ1-4|.|.|TRBV5-6
CASSPAPPGEKLFF
TGTGCCAGCAGCCCGGCCCCGCCGGGTGAAAAACTGTTTTTT
>TRBJ2-3|few|TRBD2|TRBV20-1
CSALRLARTDTQYF
TGCAGTGCCCTTAGACTAGCACGCACAGATACGCAGTATTTT
>TRBJ1-2|.|.|TRBV19
CAGSTSGYGYTF
TGTGCCGGTAGTACATCAGGTTATGGCTACACCTTC
>TRBJ2-1|.|TRBD2|TRBV18
CASSPPSSGSRNEQFF
TGTGCCAGCTCACCACCGTCTAGCGGGAGCCGCAATGAGCAGTTCTTC
>TRBJ2-4|.|.|TRBV12-3/TRBV12-4
CASSVRPRGEQYF
TGTGCCAGCAGTGTCAGACCTAGGGGTGAGCAGTACTTC
>TRBJ2-3|.|.|TRBV7-2
CASSLSVGATDTQYF
TGTGCCAGCAGCTTATCCGTAGGGGCCACAGATACGCAGTATTTT
>TRBJ2-1|.|.|TRBV30
CAWSEQSSYNEQFF
TGTGCCTGGAGTGAACAGAGCTCCTACAATGAGCAGTTCTTC
>TRBJ1-1|.|TRBD1|TRBV6-5
CASRPSIRDREDGAFF
TGTGCCAGCAGGCCATCAATCCGGGACAGGGAGGATGGAGCTTTCTTT
>TRBJ2-1|few|.|TRBV15
CAIPGLYNEQFF
TGTGCCATCCCAGGACTGTACAATGAGCAGTTCTTC
>TRBJ2-1|many|TRBD2|TRBV5-1
CASSLDGRDNEQFF
TGCGCCAGCAGCTTGGACGGGAGGGACAATGAGCAGTTCTTC
>TRBJ1-1|.|.|TRBV12-3/TRBV12-4
CASRLGGGTEAFF
TGTGCCAGCAGACTGGGAGGCGGGACTGAAGCTTTCTTT
>TRBJ2-7|.|TRBD1|TRBV28
CASRDRGPTYEQYF
TGTGCCAGCAGAGACAGGGGACCTACCTACGAGCAGTACTTC